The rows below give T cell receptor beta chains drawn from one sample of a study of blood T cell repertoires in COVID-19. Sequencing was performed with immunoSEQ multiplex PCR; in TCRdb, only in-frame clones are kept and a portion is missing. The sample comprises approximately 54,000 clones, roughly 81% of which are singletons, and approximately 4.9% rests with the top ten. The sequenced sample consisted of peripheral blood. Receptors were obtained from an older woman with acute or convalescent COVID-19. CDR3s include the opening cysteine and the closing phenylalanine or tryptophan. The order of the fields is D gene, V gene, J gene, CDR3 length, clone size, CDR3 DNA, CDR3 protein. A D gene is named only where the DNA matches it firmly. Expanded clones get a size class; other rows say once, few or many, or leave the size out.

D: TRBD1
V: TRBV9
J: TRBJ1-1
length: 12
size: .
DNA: TGTGCCAGCAGCGCACAGGGGGCGGGTGCTTTCTTT
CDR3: CASSAQGAGAFF

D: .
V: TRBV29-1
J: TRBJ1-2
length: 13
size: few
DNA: TGCAGCGTGGCCCCGGAGAAGAACTATGGCTACACCTTC
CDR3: CSVAPEKNYGYTF

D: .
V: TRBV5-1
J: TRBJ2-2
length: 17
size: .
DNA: TGCGCCAGCAGCCCCAGGCCGGGGGTCGTTAACACCGGGGAGCTGTTTTTT
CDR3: CASSPRPGVVNTGELFF

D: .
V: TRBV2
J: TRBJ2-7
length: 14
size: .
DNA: TGTGCCAGCAGTTTTGACAGGAGTTCCTACGAGCAGTACTTC
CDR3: CASSFDRSSYEQYF

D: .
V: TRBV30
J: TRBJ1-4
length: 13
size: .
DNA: TGTGCCTGGAAGGGGTCGGGTGGGGCCCGATTGTTTTTT
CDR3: CAWKGSGGARLFF

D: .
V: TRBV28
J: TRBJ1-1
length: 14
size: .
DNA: TGTGCCAGCGAGTCTCCTGCCAGAGGCACTGAAGCTTTCTTT
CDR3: CASESPARGTEAFF

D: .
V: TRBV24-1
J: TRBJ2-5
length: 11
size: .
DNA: TGTGCCACCAGCAGACAAGAGACCCAGTACTTC
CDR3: CATSRQETQYF

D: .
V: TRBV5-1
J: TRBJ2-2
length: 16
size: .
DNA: TGCGCCAGCAGCCCGGGCGGGGCAGGGAGGTCCGGGGAGCTGTTTTTT
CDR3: CASSPGGAGRSGELFF

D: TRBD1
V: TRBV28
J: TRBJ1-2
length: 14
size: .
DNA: TGTGCCAGCAGTTCACAACAGGGGGTGGGTGGCTACACCTTC
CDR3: CASSSQQGVGGYTF

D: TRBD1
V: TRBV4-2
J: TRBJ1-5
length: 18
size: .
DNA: TGTGCCAGCAGCCAAGATCGGACAGGGGGGGAGAGCAATCAGCCCCAGCATTTT
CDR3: CASSQDRTGGESNQPQHF

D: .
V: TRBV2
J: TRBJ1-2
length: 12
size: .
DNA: TGTGCCAGCAGTGTGGCCGTCGAGGACTACACCTTC
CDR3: CASSVAVEDYTF

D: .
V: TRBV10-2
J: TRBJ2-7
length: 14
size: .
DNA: TGCGCCAGCAGTGAGAGGACAGCAAGGGTCGAGCAGTACTTC
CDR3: CASSERTARVEQYF

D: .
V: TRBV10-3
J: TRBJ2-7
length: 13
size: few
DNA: TGTGCCACCTTTAGCGGGACAGAGTACGAGCAGTACTTC
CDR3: CATFSGTEYEQYF

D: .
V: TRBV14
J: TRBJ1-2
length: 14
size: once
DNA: TGTGCCAGCAGCCAAGCCACAGGGTTTTATGGCTACACCTTC
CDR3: CASSQATGFYGYTF

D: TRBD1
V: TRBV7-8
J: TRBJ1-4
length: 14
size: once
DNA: TGTGCCAGCAGCACCGGACAGGGGAGGGATGCACTGTTTTTT
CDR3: CASSTGQGRDALFF

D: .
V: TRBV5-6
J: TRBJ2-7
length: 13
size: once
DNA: TGTGCCAGCGGATTGGCGGGGAGCTACGAGCAGTACTTC
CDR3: CASGLAGSYEQYF

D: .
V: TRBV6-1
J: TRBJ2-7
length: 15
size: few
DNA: TGTGCCAGCAGTGATCCGGGGGGCTCCTTTTACGAGCAGTACTTC
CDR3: CASSDPGGSFYEQYF

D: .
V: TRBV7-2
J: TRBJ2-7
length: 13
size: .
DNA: TGTGCCAGCAGCTTAGAAGCGGTTGGCGAGCAGTACTTC
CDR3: CASSLEAVGEQYF

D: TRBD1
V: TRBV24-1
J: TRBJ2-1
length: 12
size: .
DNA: TGTGCCACCAGTGGGACAGGGTATGAGCAGTTCTTC
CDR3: CATSGTGYEQFF

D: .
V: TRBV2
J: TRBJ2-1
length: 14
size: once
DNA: TGTGCCAGCCTAGCCCAGAGCTCCTACAATGAGCAGTTCTTC
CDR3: CASLAQSSYNEQFF

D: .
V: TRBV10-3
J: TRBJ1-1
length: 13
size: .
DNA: TGTGCCATAAGACAGGAGATGAACACTGAAGCTTTCTTT
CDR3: CAIRQEMNTEAFF

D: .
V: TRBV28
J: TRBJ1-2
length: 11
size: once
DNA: TGTGCCAGCTCGGGTCGCTATGGCTACACCTTC
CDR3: CASSGRYGYTF

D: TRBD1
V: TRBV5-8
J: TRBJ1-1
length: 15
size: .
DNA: TGTGCCAGCAGCGAGGACAGGGGGCTCTACACTGAAGCTTTCTTT
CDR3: CASSEDRGLYTEAFF

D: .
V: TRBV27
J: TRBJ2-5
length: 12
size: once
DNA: TGTGCCAGCAGTCCCATCGGAGAGACCCAGTACTTC
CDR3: CASSPIGETQYF

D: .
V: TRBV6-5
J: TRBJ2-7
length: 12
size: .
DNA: TGTGCCAGCACCAGCGGGTCCTACGAGCAGTACTTC
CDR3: CASTSGSYEQYF

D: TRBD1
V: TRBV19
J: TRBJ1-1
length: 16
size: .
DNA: TGTGCCAGCGATTCGGCAGGGGGCAACATAAAGGCTGAAGCTTTCTTT
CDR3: CASDSAGGNIKAEAFF

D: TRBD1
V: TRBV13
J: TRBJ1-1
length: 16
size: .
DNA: TGTGCCAGCAGCTTAGACTCGGGACAGCGGAACACTGAAGCTTTCTTT
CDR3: CASSLDSGQRNTEAFF

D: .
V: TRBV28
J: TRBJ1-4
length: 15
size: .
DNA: TGTGCCAGCAGCCTACCACAGGGTGGAGGTGAAAAACTGTTTTTT
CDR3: CASSLPQGGGEKLFF

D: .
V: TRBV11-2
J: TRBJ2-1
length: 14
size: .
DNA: TGTGCCAGCAGCTCGGGGGGCTCTAACAATGAGCAGTTCTTC
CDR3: CASSSGGSNNEQFF

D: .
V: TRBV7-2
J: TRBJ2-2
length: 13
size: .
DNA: TGTGCCAGCAGCGCCTGGCCCACCGGGGAGCTGTTTTTT
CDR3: CASSAWPTGELFF

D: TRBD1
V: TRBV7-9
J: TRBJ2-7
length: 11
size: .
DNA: TGTGCCGCGACCAGGGGGTACGAGCAGTACTTC
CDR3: CAATRGYEQYF

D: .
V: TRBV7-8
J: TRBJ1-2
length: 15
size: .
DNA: TGTGCCAGCAGCTTAGGGGAGGTCTTTAACTATGGCTACACCTTC
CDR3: CASSLGEVFNYGYTF

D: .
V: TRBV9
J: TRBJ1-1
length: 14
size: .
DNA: TGTGCCAGCAGAACCAACTCGCGGAACACTGAAGCTTTCTTT
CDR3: CASRTNSRNTEAFF

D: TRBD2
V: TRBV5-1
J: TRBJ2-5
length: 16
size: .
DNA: TGCGCCAGCAGAATGGGTAGCGGGAGGGAACAAGAGACCCAGTACTTC
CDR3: CASRMGSGREQETQYF

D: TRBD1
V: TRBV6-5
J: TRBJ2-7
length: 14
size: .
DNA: TGTGCCAGCAGTTGGGGTGACAGGGTCTACGAGCAGTACTTC
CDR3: CASSWGDRVYEQYF

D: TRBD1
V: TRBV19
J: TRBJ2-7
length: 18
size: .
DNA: TGTGCCAGTAGTATGGGGGACAGGCATCGCCTTTTCTCCTACGAGCAGTACTTC
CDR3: CASSMGDRHRLFSYEQYF

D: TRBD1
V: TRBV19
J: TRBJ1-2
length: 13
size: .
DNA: TGTGCCAGTAGCCCCGACAGGGATATTGGCTACACCTTC
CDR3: CASSPDRDIGYTF

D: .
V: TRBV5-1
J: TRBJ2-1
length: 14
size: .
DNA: TGCGCCACGCGGACGGAAAACAGGCCGAATGAGCAGTTCTTC
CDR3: CATRTENRPNEQFF

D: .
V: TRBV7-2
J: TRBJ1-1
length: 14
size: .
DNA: TGTGCCAGCAACATCAGGGATGTCGGCACTGAAGCTTTCTTT
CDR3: CASNIRDVGTEAFF

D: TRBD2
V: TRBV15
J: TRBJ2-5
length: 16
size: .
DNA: TGTGCCACCAGCAGTCATCGGCTAGCGGGGACTGGGACCCAGTACTTC
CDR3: CATSSHRLAGTGTQYF

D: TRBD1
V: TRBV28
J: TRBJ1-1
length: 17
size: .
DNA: TGTGCCAGCAGTTTTAGGGGGACAGGGGGCACTAACACTGAAGCTTTCTTT
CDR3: CASSFRGTGGTNTEAFF

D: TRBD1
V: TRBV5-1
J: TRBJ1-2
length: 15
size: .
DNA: TGCGCCAGCAGCCACTCGGGACAGAACTCCTATGGCTACACCTTC
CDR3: CASSHSGQNSYGYTF

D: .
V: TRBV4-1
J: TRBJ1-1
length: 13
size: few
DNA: TGCGCCAGCAGCCAAAGGGGGTCGACTGAAGCTTTCTTT
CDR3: CASSQRGSTEAFF

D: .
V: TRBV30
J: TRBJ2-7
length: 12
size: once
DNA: TGTGCCTGGAGTGGCAGGGGACCCGAGCAGTACTTC
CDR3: CAWSGRGPEQYF

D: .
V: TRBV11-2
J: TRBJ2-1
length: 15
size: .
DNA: TGTGCCAGCAGCTTAGAGCGGGGAGGGGGCAATGAGCAGTTCTTC
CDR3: CASSLERGGGNEQFF

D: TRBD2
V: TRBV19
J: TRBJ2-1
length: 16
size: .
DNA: TGTGCCAGTAGTCCATTTAGCGGGGGCCTCTACAATGAGCAGTTCTTC
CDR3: CASSPFSGGLYNEQFF

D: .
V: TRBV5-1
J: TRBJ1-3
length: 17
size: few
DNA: TGCGCCAGCAGCTTGGGGGCAGCGGAGATCTCTGGAAACACCATATATTTT
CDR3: CASSLGAAEISGNTIYF

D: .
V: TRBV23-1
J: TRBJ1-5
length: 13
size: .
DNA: TGCGCCAGCAGCCGGACAGACTATCAGCCCCAGCATTTT
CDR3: CASSRTDYQPQHF

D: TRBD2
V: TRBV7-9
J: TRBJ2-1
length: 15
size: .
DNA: TGTGCCAGCAGCTTAGTGTCTAGCGGGAGCAATGAGCAGTTCTTC
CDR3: CASSLVSSGSNEQFF

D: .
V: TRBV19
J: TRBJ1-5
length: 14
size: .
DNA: TGTGCCAGTAGTTCCCGGGATAGCAATCAGCCCCAGCATTTT
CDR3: CASSSRDSNQPQHF

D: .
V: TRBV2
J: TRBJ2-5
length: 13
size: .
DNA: TGTGCCAGCACCATAGACAGAAAAGAGACCCAGTACTTC
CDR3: CASTIDRKETQYF

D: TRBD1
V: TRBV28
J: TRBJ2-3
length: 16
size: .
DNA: TGTGCCAGCAGTTTTGCCGGGACAGGGGCGATAGATACGCAGTATTTT
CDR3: CASSFAGTGAIDTQYF

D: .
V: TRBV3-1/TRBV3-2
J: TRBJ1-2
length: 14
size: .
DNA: TGTGCCAGCAGCCAAGGCTCAGATCCCTATGGCTACACCTTC
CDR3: CASSQGSDPYGYTF

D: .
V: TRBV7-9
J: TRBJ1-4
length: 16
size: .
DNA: TGTGCCAGCACCCGAGCCGGGGGGGCAACTAATGAAAAACTGTTTTTT
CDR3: CASTRAGGATNEKLFF